The rows below give T cell receptor beta chains drawn from one sample of a study of blood T cell repertoires in COVID-19. Assay used: immunoSEQ multiplex PCR; TCRdb lists only in-frame clones, some missing. The sample includes about 120,000 clones, roughly four fifths of them seen just once. The material sequenced was peripheral blood. The receptors stem from a human donor in a cohort sampled during active COVID-19. Both conserved end residues are part of each CDR3. D genes are given only for firm matches. Expanded clones get a size class; other rows say once, few or many, or leave the size out.

CDR3aa,CDR3nt,j_gene,abundance,d_gene,v_gene
CASSLAGGDRGEKLFF,TGTGCCAGCAGCTTGGCCGGTGGGGACAGGGGCGAAAAACTGTTTTTT,TRBJ1-4,.,TRBD1,TRBV5-6
CASSVQGSGYTF,TGTGCCAGCAGCGTACAGGGGAGTGGCTACACCTTC,TRBJ1-2,.,.,TRBV9
CASHGRGRAKNIQYF,TGTGCCAGCCACGGGCGGGGGAGAGCCAAAAACATTCAGTACTTC,TRBJ2-4,.,.,TRBV21-1
CASSPEALSGEQYF,TGTGCCAGCTCACCCGAGGCCCTATCGGGAGAGCAGTACTTC,TRBJ2-7,.,.,TRBV18
CASSPRVAGGVDTQYF,TGTGCCAGCAGCCCCCGAGTAGCGGGGGGGGTAGATACGCAGTATTTT,TRBJ2-3,.,TRBD2,TRBV7-8
CASSPLTGELFF,TGTGCCAGCAGTCCCCTTACCGGGGAGCTGTTTTTT,TRBJ2-2,.,.,TRBV6-5
CASSLQGRENEQYF,TGTGCCAGCAGCCTCCAAGGGAGAGAAAACGAGCAGTACTTC,TRBJ2-7,.,.,TRBV7-9
CASSIADRRVETQYF,TGTGCCAGTAGTATAGCGGACAGAAGGGTTGAGACCCAGTACTTC,TRBJ2-5,.,.,TRBV19
CAIKNGQSGETQYF,TGTGCCATCAAAAATGGACAGTCAGGGGAGACCCAGTACTTC,TRBJ2-5,.,.,TRBV10-3
CASSLVRRGGNLRTDTQYF,TGTGCCAGCAGCTTAGTACGGCGGGGGGGTAATCTTCGCACAGATACGCAGTATTTT,TRBJ2-3,.,TRBD2,TRBV11-2
CASSSEPTGFRTEAFF,TGTGCCAGCAGTTCCGAACCAACAGGGTTTCGCACTGAAGCTTTCTTT,TRBJ1-1,once,.,TRBV27
CASSPTGDRGSISVF,TGTGCCAGCTCACCAACCGGGGACAGGGGGTCGATATCTGTCTTT,TRBJ1-1,.,TRBD1,TRBV18
CASSFIGTNNSPLHF,TGTGCCAGCAGCTTTATAGGGACTAATAATTCACCCCTCCACTTT,TRBJ1-6,few,.,TRBV7-2
CASSESRAKQYF,TGCGCCAGCAGTGAGTCGAGGGCCAAACAGTACTTC,TRBJ2-7,.,.,TRBV10-1
CASSEQGTNYGYTF,TGTGCCAGCAGTGAACAGGGTACTAACTATGGCTACACCTTC,TRBJ1-2,.,.,TRBV2
CASGLGLAGMNEQYF,TGTGCTAGTGGTCTGGGACTAGCGGGGATGAACGAGCAGTACTTC,TRBJ2-7,.,TRBD2,TRBV12-5
CAVVASGTYEQYF,TGCGCCGTCGTGGCTAGCGGGACCTACGAGCAGTACTTC,TRBJ2-7,.,TRBD2,TRBV6-5
CASSTQGARGYTF,TGTGCCAGCAGTACACAGGGGGCTAGGGGCTACACCTTC,TRBJ1-2,.,TRBD1,TRBV6-2/TRBV6-3
CASSLTYNEQFF,TGTGCCAGCAGTCTTACATACAATGAGCAGTTCTTC,TRBJ2-1,.,.,TRBV27
CASSVSQLAGGLETQYF,TGTGCCAGCAGCGTTTCGCAACTAGCGGGGGGGCTGGAGACCCAGTACTTC,TRBJ2-5,.,TRBD2,TRBV9
CATRGTGRETQYF,TGTGCCACCAGAGGGACAGGGAGAGAGACCCAGTACTTC,TRBJ2-5,.,TRBD1,TRBV15
CASSYQQGGTEAFF,TGTGCCAGCAGTTACCAACAGGGTGGCACTGAAGCTTTCTTT,TRBJ1-1,few,.,TRBV11-2
CASSSVLYEQFF,TGTGCCAGCAGTTCCGTCTTGTATGAGCAGTTCTTC,TRBJ2-1,once,.,TRBV6-2/TRBV6-3
CASSWDRVAFF,TGTGCCAGCAGTTGGGACAGGGTGGCTTTCTTT,TRBJ1-1,.,TRBD1,TRBV2
CASSYDQGTREQYF,TGTGCCAGCAGTTATGATCAGGGGACGAGGGAGCAGTACTTC,TRBJ2-7,few,.,TRBV6-5
CASTSQGFSGANVLTF,TGTGCCAGCACTTCACAGGGATTCTCTGGGGCCAACGTCCTGACTTTC,TRBJ2-6,few,.,TRBV6-6
CASRRPSVSYNEQFF,TGTGCCAGCAGGCGGCCCTCCGTCTCCTACAATGAGCAGTTCTTC,TRBJ2-1,.,.,TRBV28
CAGQGSNSPLHF,TGTGCCGGACAGGGTTCCAATTCACCCCTCCACTTT,TRBJ1-6,.,TRBD1,TRBV6-5
CASSSGLAGTTDTQYF,TGTGCCAGCAGTTCCGGACTAGCGGGGACCACAGATACGCAGTATTTT,TRBJ2-3,.,TRBD2,TRBV28
CASSLGGRSPLHF,TGTGCCAGCAGTTTGGGTGGCAGGTCACCCCTCCACTTT,TRBJ1-6,.,.,TRBV12-3/TRBV12-4
CASSEETGRTQYF,TGTGCCAGCAGTGAGGAGACAGGGAGGACCCAGTACTTC,TRBJ2-5,.,TRBD1,TRBV2
CASSLDGQPIGGEQFF,TGCGCCAGCAGCTTAGACGGACAGCCTATTGGGGGTGAGCAGTTCTTC,TRBJ2-1,.,.,TRBV5-1
CASSPRLAGDNEQFF,TGTGCCAGCAGCCCTCGACTAGCGGGGGACAATGAGCAGTTCTTC,TRBJ2-1,.,TRBD2,TRBV7-9
CASSYLASGGLTDTQYF,TGTGCCAGCAGTTACTTGGCTAGCGGGGGCCTCACAGATACGCAGTATTTT,TRBJ2-3,.,TRBD2,TRBV6-2/TRBV6-3
CASKTGPGTSTDTQYF,TGTGCCAGCAAGACCGGACCCGGGACTAGCACAGATACGCAGTATTTT,TRBJ2-3,.,.,TRBV27
CATRQSTDTQYF,TGTGCCACCCGACAGAGCACAGATACGCAGTATTTT,TRBJ2-3,.,.,TRBV6-5
CASTQGSGNTIYF,TGTGCCAGCACCCAGGGGAGCGGAAACACCATATATTTT,TRBJ1-3,.,.,TRBV9
CASSYWDRSTDTQYF,TGTGCCAGCAGCTATTGGGACAGGAGCACAGATACGCAGTATTTT,TRBJ2-3,.,TRBD1,TRBV9
CASSYEGAGYTF,TGTGCCAGCAGTTACGAGGGGGCAGGCTACACCTTC,TRBJ1-2,.,TRBD1,TRBV6-6
CASSGGLAGGETQYF,TGTGCCAGCAGCGGCGGACTAGCGGGGGGGGAAACCCAGTACTTC,TRBJ2-5,.,TRBD2,TRBV9
CATSATTGSPLHF,TGTGCCACCTCGGCCACCACAGGGTCGCCTCTGCATTTT,TRBJ1-5,.,.,TRBV7-2
CASSPQGSTNNSPLHF,TGTGCCAGCAGCCCTCAGGGGAGCACCAATAATTCACCCCTCCACTTT,TRBJ1-6,.,.,TRBV7-2
CANRTGELFF,TGTGCCAATCGCACCGGGGAGCTGTTTTTT,TRBJ2-2,few,.,TRBV27
CASSFGQGGTQYF,TGTGCCAGCAGCTTTGGGCAGGGGGGGACCCAGTACTTC,TRBJ2-5,.,.,TRBV7-2
CASSRQVATNEKLFF,TGCGCCAGCAGTCGACAGGTCGCAACTAATGAAAAACTGTTTTTT,TRBJ1-4,once,.,TRBV23-1
CASSAVRGQGKPEQYF,TGTGCCAGCAGTGCTGTCCGAGGACAGGGGAAACCCGAGCAGTACTTC,TRBJ2-7,.,TRBD1,TRBV3-1/TRBV3-2
CASSQQGNQPQHF,TGCGCCAGCAGTCAACAGGGCAATCAGCCCCAGCATTTT,TRBJ1-5,many,.,TRBV5-1
CASSFGQGPTDEQFF,TGTGCCAGCAGCTTTGGACAGGGGCCTACGGATGAGCAGTTCTTC,TRBJ2-1,.,TRBD1,TRBV5-8
CASSPRLGDNNEQFF,TGTGCCAGCAGCCCCCGACTAGGGGATAACAATGAGCAGTTCTTC,TRBJ2-1,.,.,TRBV7-8
CASSDTGTPNTEAFF,TGTGCCAGCAGCGACACCGGGACACCGAACACTGAAGCTTTCTTT,TRBJ1-1,.,.,TRBV9
CASSPSQGGSSPLHF,TGTGCCAGCTCACCCTCGCAGGGAGGGAGTTCACCCCTCCACTTT,TRBJ1-6,.,.,TRBV18
CASSQTGGRDEQYF,TGCGCCAGCAGCCAGACAGGGGGCAGGGACGAGCAGTACTTC,TRBJ2-7,.,TRBD1,TRBV4-1
CASSLALGNTGELFF,TGCGCCAGCAGCTTGGCCCTCGGGAACACCGGGGAGCTGTTTTTT,TRBJ2-2,.,.,TRBV5-1
CASSHLDRASRLSPLHF,TGTGCCAGCAGCCACTTGGACAGGGCCTCAAGACTGTCACCCCTCCACTTT,TRBJ1-6,.,TRBD1,TRBV28
CASSRARDRGPAGYTF,TGCGCCAGCAGCCGAGCCCGGGACAGGGGGCCGGCTGGCTACACCTTC,TRBJ1-2,.,TRBD1,TRBV5-1